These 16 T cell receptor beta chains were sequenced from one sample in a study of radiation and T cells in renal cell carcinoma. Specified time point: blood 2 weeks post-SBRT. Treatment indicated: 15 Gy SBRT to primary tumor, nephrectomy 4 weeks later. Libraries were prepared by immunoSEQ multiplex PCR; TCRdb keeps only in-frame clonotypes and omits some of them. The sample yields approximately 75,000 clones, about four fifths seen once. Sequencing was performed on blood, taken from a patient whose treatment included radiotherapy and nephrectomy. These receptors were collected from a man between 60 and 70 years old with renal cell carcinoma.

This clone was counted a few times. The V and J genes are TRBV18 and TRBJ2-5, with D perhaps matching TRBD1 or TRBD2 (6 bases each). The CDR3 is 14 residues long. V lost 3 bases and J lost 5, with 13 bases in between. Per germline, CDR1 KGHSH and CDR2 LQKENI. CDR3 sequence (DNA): TGTGCCAGCTCACCGAATAAAGGGGGGGAGACCCAGTACTTC. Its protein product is CASSPNKGGETQYF.

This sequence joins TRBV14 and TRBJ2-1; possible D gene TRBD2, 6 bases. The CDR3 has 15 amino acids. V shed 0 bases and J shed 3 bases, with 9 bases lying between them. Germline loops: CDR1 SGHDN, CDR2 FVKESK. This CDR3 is CASSQDYGSYNEQFF. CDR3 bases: TGTGCCAGCAGCCAAGACTACGGGAGCTACAATGAGCAGTTCTTC.

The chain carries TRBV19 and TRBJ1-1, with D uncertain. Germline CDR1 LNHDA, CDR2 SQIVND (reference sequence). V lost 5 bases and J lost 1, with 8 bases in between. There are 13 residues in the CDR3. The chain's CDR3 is CASSQTRNTEAFF. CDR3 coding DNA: TGTGCCAGTAGTCAAACCCGGAACACTGAAGCTTTCTTT.

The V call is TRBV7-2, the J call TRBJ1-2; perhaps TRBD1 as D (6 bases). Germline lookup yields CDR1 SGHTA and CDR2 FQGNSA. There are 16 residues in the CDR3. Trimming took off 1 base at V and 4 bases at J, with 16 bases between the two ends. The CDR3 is CASSLVSGQNGYGYTF. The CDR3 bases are TGTGCCAGCAGCTTAGTGTCGGGACAAAATGGCTATGGCTACACCTTC.

In DNA form, the CDR3 reads TGCGCCAGCAGCAGGGCCAACGTCCTGACTTTC. Its translation is CASSRANVLTF. V gene TRBV5-1 combines with J gene TRBJ2-6, with D uncertain. The V gene's germline CDR1 is SGHRS and CDR2 YFSETQ. The CDR3 covers 11 residues. The V end lost 4 bases, the J end lost 5 bases, and 1 base lay between the germline ends.

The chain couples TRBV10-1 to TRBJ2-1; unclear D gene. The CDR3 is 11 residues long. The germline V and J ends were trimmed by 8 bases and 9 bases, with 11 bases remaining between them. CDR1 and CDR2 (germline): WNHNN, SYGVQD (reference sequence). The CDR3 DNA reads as TGCGCCAGCGACCCCCTTAGTGAGCAGTTCTTC. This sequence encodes CASDPLSEQFF.

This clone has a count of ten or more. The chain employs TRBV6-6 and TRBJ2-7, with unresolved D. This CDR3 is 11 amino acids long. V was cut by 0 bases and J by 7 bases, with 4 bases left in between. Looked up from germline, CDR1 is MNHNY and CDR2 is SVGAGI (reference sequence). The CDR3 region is CASSYSWEQYF. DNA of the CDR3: TGTGCCAGCAGTTACTCTTGGGAGCAGTACTTC.

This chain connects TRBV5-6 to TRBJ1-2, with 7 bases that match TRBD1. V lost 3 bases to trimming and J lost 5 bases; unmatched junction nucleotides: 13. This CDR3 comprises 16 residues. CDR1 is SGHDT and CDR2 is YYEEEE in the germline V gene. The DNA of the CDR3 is TGTGCCAGCAGCTCGCCTGGAGGGGGCGGAAGGTATGGCTACACCTTC. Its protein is CASSSPGGGGRYGYTF.

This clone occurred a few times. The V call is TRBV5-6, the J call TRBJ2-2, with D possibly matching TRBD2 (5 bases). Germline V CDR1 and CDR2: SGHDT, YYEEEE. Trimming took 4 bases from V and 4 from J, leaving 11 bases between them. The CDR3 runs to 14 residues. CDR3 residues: CASSPTRGTGELFF. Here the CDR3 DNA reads TGTGCCAGCAGCCCTACTAGAGGCACCGGGGAGCTGTTTTTT.

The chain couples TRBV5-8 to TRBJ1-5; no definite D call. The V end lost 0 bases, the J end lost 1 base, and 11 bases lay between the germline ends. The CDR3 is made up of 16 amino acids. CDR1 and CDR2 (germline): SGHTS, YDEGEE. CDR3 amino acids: CASSLGGGVSNQPQHF. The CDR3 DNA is TGTGCCAGCAGCTTGGGGGGAGGAGTGAGCAATCAGCCCCAGCATTTT.

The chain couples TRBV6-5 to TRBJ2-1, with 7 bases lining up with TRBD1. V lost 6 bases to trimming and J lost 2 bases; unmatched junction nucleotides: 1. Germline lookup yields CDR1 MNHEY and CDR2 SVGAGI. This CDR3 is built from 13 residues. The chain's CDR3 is CASRGQTYNEQFF. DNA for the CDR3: TGTGCCAGCAGGGGACAGACCTACAATGAGCAGTTCTTC.

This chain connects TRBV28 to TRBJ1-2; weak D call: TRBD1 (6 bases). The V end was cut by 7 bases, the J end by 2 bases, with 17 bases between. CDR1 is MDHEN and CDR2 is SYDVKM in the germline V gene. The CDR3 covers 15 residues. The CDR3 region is CASTSQGTTNYGYTF. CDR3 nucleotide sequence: TGTGCCAGCACTTCCCAGGGGACCACGAACTATGGCTACACCTTC.

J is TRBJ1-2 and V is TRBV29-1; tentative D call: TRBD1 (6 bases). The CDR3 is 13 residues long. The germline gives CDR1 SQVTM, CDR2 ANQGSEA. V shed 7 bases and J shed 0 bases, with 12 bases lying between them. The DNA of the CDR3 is TGCAGCGGTGGGGACATAGCTAACTATGGCTACACCTTC. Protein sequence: CSGGDIANYGYTF.

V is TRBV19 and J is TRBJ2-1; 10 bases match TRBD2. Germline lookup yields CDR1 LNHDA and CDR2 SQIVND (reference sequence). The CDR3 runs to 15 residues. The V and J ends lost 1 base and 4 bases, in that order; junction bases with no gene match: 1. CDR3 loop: CASSIALAGYNEQFF. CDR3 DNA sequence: TGTGCCAGTAGTATAGCACTAGCGGGATACAATGAGCAGTTCTTC.

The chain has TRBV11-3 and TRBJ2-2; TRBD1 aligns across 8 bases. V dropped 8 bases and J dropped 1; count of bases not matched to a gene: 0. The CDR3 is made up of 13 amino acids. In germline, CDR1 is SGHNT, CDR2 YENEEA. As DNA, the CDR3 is TGTGCCAGCGGGACAGGGAACACCGGGGAGCTGTTTTTT. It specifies CASGTGNTGELFF.

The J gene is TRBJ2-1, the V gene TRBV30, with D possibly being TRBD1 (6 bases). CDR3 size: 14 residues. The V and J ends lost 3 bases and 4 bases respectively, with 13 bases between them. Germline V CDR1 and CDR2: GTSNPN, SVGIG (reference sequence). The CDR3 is CAWSQGTLYNEQFF. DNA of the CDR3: TGTGCCTGGAGCCAGGGGACCCTTTACAATGAGCAGTTCTTC.